These 3 T cell receptor beta chains share one sample of origin, sequenced in a study of blood T cell repertoires in COVID-19 (dated by TCRdb to 2020 to 2022). The library was produced with the immunoSEQ multiplex PCR assay. TCRdb carries this immuneACCESS record with in-frame sequences only. Its versions omit some clonotypes, under half of them owing to an unresolved V gene in the studies checked, with the rest unexplained. The sample data list about 320,000 clones, and roughly 85% of these were observed just once. The ten largest clones add up to approximately 6% of the sample. Sequenced sample: PBMCs or T cells enriched from blood (not recorded which). Receptors originate from a woman aged 25 to 39 who had recovered from COVID-19.

The rearrangement joins TRBV6-6 to TRBJ1-5; TRBD1 matches at 7 bases. After removal of 5 bases from V and 2 bases from J, the junction contained 15 bases not matched to a gene. The CDR3 is 18 residues long. Per germline, CDR1 MNHNY and CDR2 SVGAGI (reference sequence). The chain's CDR3 is CASSHLGQDSIGNQPQHF. Written as DNA, the CDR3 is TGTGCCAGCAGTCACCTCGGACAGGATAGTATAGGCAATCAGCCCCAGCATTTT.

DNA for the CDR3: TGCGCCAGCAGCCAACCCGGGAGTAAGACTGAAGCTTTCTTT. Translating gives CASSQPGSKTEAFF. J is TRBJ1-1 and V is TRBV4-1; D is unclear. The CDR3 is 14 residues long. Germline V gene lookup returns CDR1 MGHRA and CDR2 YSYEKL. Trimming took 2 bases from V and 5 from J, leaving 12 bases between them.

The V and J genes are TRBV6-2 or TRBV6-3 and TRBJ1-1; 7 nucleotides line up with TRBD1. V was pared by 2 bases and J by 8 bases, with 14 bases of the junction left unmatched. Germline-derived CDR1 and CDR2 are MNHEY and SVGEGT. This CDR3 comprises 16 residues. CDR3 in DNA: TGTGCCAGCAGTTACCGGGAAGCCTGGACAGGATCCGAAGCTTTCTTT. The encoded protein is CASSYREAWTGSEAFF.